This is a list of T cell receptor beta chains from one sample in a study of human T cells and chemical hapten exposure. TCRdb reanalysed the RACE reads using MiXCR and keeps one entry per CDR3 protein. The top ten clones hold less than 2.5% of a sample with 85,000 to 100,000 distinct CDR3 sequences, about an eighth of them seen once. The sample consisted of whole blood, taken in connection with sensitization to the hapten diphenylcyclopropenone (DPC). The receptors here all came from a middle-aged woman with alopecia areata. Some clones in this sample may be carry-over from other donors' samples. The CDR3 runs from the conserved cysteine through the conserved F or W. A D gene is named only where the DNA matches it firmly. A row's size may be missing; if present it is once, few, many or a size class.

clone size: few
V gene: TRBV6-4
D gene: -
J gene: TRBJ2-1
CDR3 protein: CASSDVVGPYNEQFF
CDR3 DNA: TGTGCCAGCAGTGATGTGGTAGGCCCCTACAATGAGCAGTTCTTC

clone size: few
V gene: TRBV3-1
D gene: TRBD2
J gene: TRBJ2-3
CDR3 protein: CASSPMTSGIPDTQYF
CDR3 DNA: TGTGCCAGCAGCCCGATGACTAGCGGAATACCAGATACGCAGTATTTT

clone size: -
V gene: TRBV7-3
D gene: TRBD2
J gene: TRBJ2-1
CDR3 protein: CASSLAASGSGNEQFF
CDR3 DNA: TGTGCCAGCAGCTTAGCGGCTAGCGGGAGTGGCAATGAGCAGTTCTTC

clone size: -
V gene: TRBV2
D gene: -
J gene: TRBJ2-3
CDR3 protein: CASKGGPTTDTQYF
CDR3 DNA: TGTGCCAGCAAGGGCGGGCCGACCACAGATACGCAGTATTTT

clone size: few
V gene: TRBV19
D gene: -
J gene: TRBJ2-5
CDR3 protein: CASSMTVETQYF
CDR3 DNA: TGTGCCAGTAGTATGACAGTCGAGACCCAGTACTTC

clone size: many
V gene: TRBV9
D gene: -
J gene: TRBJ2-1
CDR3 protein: CASSAHPRGGDEQFF
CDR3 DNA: TGTGCCAGCAGCGCCCACCCACGTGGAGGGGATGAGCAGTTCTTC

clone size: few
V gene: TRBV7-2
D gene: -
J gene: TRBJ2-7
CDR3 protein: CASSLAASVGYEQYF
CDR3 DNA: TGTGCCAGCAGCTTAGCGGCTAGCGTAGGCTACGAGCAGTACTTC

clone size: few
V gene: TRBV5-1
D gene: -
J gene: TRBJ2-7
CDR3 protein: CASSRDSRTYEQYF
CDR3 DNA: TGCGCCAGCAGCCGGGACTCACGGACCTACGAGCAGTACTTC

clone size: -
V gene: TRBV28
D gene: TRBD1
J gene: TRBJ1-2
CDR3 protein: CASSRRGQGAQGYTF
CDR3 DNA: TGTGCCAGCAGTCGGCGCGGACAGGGGGCGCAGGGCTACACCTTC

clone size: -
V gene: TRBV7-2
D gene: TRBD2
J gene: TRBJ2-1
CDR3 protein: CASSSLGLAGAGEQFF
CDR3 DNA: TGTGCCAGCAGCTCCTTGGGACTAGCGGGGGCAGGTGAGCAGTTCTTC

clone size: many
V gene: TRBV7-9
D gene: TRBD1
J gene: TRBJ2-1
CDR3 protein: CASSLTQGENEQFF
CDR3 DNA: TGTGCCAGCAGCTTAACACAGGGGGAGAATGAGCAGTTCTTC

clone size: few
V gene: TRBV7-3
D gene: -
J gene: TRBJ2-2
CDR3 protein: CASSLNGPGGTGELFF
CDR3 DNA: TGTGCCAGCAGCTTAAACGGGCCGGGCGGCACCGGGGAGCTGTTTTTT

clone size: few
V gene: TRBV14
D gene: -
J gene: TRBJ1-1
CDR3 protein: CASSPSKRAALLGNTEAFF
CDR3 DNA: TGTGCCAGCAGCCCCTCAAAAAGGGCAGCACTATTGGGGAACACTGAAGCTTTCTTT

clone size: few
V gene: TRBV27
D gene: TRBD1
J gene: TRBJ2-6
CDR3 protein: CASSSPQGPGANVLTF
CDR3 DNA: TGTGCCAGCAGTTCTCCACAGGGGCCTGGGGCCAACGTCCTGACTTTC

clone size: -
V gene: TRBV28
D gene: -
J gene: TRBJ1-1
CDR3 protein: CASRPPPGMRLNTEAFF
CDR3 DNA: TGTGCCAGCAGACCGCCCCCGGGGATGCGATTGAACACTGAAGCTTTCTTT

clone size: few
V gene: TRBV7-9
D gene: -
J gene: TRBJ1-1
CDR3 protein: CASSLGTANTEAFF
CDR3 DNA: TGTGCCAGCAGCTTAGGAACAGCAAACACTGAAGCTTTCTTT

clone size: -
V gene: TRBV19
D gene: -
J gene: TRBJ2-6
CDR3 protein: CATARSGANVLTF
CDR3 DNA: TGTGCCACCGCCCGTTCTGGGGCCAACGTCCTGACTTTC

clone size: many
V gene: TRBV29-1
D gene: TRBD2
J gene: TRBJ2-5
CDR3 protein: CSVSGPSSGEETQYF
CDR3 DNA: TGCAGCGTCAGCGGGCCTTCTAGCGGGGAAGAGACCCAGTACTTC

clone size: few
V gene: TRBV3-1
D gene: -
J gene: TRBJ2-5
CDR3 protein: CASSRTGDKGETQYF
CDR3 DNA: TGTGCCAGCAGCCGCACCGGTGACAAGGGCGAGACCCAGTACTTC

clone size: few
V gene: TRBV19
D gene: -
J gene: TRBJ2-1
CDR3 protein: CASSIDQQPAYNEQFF
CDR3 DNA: TGTGCCAGTAGTATAGATCAGCAGCCCGCCTACAATGAGCAGTTCTTC

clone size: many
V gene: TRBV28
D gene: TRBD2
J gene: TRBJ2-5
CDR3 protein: CASSLGLKETQYF
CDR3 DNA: TGTGCCAGCAGTTTGGGACTAAAAGAGACCCAGTACTTC

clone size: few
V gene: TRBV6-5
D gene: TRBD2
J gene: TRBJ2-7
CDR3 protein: CASSKAGILSYEQYF
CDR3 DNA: TGTGCCAGCAGTAAAGCGGGGATCTTGTCCTACGAGCAGTACTTC

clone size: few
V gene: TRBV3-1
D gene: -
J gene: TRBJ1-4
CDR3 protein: CASSQKSGTPTISTNEKLFF
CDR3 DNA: TGTGCCAGCAGCCAAAAGAGCGGGACACCCACAATTTCAACTAATGAAAAACTGTTTTTT

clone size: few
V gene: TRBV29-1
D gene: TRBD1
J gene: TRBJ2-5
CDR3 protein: CSAGGAVETQYF
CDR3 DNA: TGCAGCGCAGGGGGCGCGGTGGAGACCCAGTACTTC

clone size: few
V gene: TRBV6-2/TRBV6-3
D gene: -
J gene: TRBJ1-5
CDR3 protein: CASSPPPLDMIQPQHF
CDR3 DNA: TGTGCCAGCAGCCCCCCTCCCCTGGACATGATTCAGCCCCAGCATTTT

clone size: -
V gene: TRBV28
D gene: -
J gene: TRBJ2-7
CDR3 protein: CASSPANPGQIYEQYF
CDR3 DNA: TGTGCCAGCAGTCCCGCCAACCCCGGACAGATCTACGAGCAGTACTTC

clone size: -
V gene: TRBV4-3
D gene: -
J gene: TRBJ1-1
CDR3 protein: CASSQDRRTEAFF
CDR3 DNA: TGCGCCAGCAGCCAAGATCGTCGCACTGAAGCTTTCTTT

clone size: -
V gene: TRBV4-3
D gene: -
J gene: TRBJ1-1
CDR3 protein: CASSQETGAEAFF
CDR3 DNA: TGCGCCAGCAGCCAAGAGACGGGGGCTGAAGCTTTCTTT

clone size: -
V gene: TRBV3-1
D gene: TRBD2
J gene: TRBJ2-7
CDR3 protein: CASSPSGGAYEQYF
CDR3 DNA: TGTGCCAGCAGCCCTAGCGGAGGGGCCTACGAGCAGTACTTC

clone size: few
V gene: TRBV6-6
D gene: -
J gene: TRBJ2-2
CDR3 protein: CASSPQGSSTGELFF
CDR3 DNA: TGTGCCAGCAGTCCCCAGGGGTCGAGCACCGGGGAGCTGTTTTTT

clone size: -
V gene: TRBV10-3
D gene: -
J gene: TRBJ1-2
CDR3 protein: CAISEGRQRTYGYTF
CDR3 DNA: TGTGCCATCAGTGAGGGGAGACAGCGAACCTATGGCTACACCTTC

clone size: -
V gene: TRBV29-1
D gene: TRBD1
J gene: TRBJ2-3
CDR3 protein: CSGDRVGTDTQYF
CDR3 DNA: TGCAGCGGGGACAGGGTCGGCACAGATACGCAGTATTTT

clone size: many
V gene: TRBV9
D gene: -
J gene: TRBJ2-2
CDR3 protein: CASSVLGAGELFF
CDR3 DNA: TGTGCCAGCAGCGTACTTGGGGCCGGGGAGCTGTTTTTT

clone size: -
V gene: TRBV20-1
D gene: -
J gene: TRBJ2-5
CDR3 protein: CSARTDQETQYF
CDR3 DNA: TGCAGTGCTAGAACAGACCAAGAGACCCAGTACTTC

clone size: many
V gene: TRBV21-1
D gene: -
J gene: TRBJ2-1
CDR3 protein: CASSNPATSGPYNEQFF
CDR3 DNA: TGTGCCAGCAGCAACCCGGCGACTAGCGGGCCCTACAATGAGCAGTTCTTC

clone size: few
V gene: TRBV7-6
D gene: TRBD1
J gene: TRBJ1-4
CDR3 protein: CASSSRDRREKLFF
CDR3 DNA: TGTGCCAGCAGCTCTCGGGACAGAAGGGAAAAACTGTTTTTT

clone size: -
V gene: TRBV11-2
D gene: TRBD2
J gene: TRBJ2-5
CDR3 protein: CASSLVLAGGDQYF
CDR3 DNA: TGTGCCAGCAGCTTAGTATTAGCGGGAGGGGACCAGTACTTC

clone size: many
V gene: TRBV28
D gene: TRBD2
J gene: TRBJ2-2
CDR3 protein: CASSLFGLADNTGELFF
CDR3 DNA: TGTGCCAGCAGTTTGTTTGGGCTAGCGGATAACACCGGGGAGCTGTTTTTT

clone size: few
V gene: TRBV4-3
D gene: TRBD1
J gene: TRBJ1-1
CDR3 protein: CASSTGQGTSTEAFF
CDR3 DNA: TGCGCCAGCAGCACCGGACAGGGGACCTCTACTGAAGCTTTCTTT

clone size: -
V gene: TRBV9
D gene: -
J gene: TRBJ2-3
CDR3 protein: CASSGRSSTDTQYF
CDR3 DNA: TGTGCCAGCAGCGGACGGAGCAGCACAGATACGCAGTATTTT

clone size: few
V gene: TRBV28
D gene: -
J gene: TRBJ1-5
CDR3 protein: CASSFPERNQPQHF
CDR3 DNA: TGTGCCAGCAGTTTTCCAGAACGCAATCAGCCCCAGCATTTT

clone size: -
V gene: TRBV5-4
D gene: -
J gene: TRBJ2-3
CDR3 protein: CASSLRDGSDTQYF
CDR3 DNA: TGTGCCAGCAGCTTGAGGGACGGCTCAGATACGCAGTATTTT

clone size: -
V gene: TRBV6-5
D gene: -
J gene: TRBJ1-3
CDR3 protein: CASSSEATIYF
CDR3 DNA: TGTGCCAGCAGTTCCGAGGCTACCATATATTTT

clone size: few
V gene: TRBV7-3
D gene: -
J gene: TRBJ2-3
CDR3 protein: CASSLIDGSTDTQYF
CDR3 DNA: TGTGCCAGCAGCTTAATTGACGGGTCCACAGATACGCAGTATTTT

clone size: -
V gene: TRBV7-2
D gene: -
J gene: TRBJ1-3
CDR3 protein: CASSLAGSTGNTIYF
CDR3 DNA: TGTGCCAGCAGCTTAGCAGGGTCTACTGGAAACACCATATATTTT

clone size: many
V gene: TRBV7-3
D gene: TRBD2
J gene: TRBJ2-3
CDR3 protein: CASSLYPTSGSTDTQYF
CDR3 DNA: TGTGCCAGCAGCTTATATCCGACTAGCGGGAGCACAGATACGCAGTATTTT

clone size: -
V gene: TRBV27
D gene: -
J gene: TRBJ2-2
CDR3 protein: CASSRPPNTGELFF
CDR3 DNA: TGTGCCAGCAGCAGGCCCCCGAACACCGGGGAGCTGTTTTTT

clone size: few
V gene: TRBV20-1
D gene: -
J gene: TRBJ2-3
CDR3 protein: CSASRAGSGDTQYF
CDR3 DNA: TGCAGTGCTAGTAGGGCGGGATCGGGAGATACGCAGTATTTT

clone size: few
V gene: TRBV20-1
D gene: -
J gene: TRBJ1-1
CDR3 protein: CSARFLAANTEAFF
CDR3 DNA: TGCAGTGCTAGATTCCTGGCGGCGAACACTGAAGCTTTCTTT

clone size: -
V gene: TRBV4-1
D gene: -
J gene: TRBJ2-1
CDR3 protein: CASSLATRSYNEQFF
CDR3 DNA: TGCGCCAGCAGCCTAGCCACCCGCTCCTACAATGAGCAGTTCTTC

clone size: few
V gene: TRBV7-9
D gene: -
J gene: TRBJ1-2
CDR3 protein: CASSSRTDLIYGYTF
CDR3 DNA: TGTGCCAGCAGCTCCCGGACAGATTTAATCTATGGCTACACCTTC

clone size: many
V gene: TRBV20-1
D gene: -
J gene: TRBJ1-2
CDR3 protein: CSARRDASRRNYGYTF
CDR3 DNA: TGCAGTGCTAGGAGGGACGCTAGCCGAAGGAACTATGGCTACACCTTC

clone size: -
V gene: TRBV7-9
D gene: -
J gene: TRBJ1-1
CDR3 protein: CASSTSTVSRDTEAFF
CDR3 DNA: TGTGCCAGCAGCACCTCGACAGTCAGTCGGGACACTGAAGCTTTCTTT

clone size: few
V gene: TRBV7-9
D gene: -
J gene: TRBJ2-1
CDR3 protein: CASSTPGSSYNEQFF
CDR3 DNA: TGTGCCAGCAGCACCCCAGGGAGCTCCTACAATGAGCAGTTCTTC

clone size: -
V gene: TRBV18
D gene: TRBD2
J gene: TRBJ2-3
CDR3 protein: CASSPQDGTSGDTQYF
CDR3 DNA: TGTGCCAGCTCACCACAGGACGGGACTAGCGGAGATACGCAGTATTTT

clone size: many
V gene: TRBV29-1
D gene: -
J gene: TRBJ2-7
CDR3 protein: CSAGEVPNEQYF
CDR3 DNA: TGCAGCGCTGGAGAAGTCCCGAACGAGCAGTACTTC

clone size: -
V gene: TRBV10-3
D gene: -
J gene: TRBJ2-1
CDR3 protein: CAISESVGAEQFF
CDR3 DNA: TGTGCCATCAGTGAGTCGGTGGGGGCTGAGCAGTTCTTC

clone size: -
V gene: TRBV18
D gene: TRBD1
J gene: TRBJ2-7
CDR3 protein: CASSPPAGGSYEQYF
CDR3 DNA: TGTGCCAGCTCACCACCGGCAGGGGGCTCCTACGAGCAGTACTTC